Shown below are 5 T cell receptor beta chains from a single sample sequenced in a study of T cell repertoires in cytomegalovirus infection. TCRdb independently ran MiXCR on the reads; one entry per CDR3 protein. The data hold about 200,000 distinct CDR3 sequences, with approximately 9.7% observed a single time. Source material: PBMCs. The receptors derive from a human donor in good health (CMV status not recorded). Some clones in this sample may be carry-over from other donors' samples.

At least ten counts were recorded for this clonotype. Here the CDR3 DNA reads TGTGCCACCAGCAGAGAAGGGTTTGAAGCTTTCTTT. As protein: CATSREGFEAFF. The rearrangement joins TRBV15 to TRBJ1-1; D unresolved. Trimming stripped 0 bases from V and 7 bases from J, with 6 bases between. The CDR3 length is 12 residues. In germline, CDR1 is LNHNV, CDR2 YYDKDF (reference sequence). The full variable domain, its missing parts supplied by reference TRBV15 and TRBJ1-1, is DAMVIQNPRYQVTQFGKPVTLSCSQTLNHNVMYWYQQKSSQAPKLLFHYYDKDFNNEADTPDNFQSRRPNTSFCFLDIRSPGLGDTAMYLCATSREGFEAFFGQGTRLTVV.

To note about this clonotype: Given a much more abundant clone one base away, this may be a read error. This sequence joins TRBV7-2 and TRBJ2-5, with 7 bases lining up with TRBD1. CDR1 SGHTA and CDR2 FQGNSA come from the germline V gene. The length of the CDR3 is 14 residues. V lost 6 bases, J lost 4 bases, and 8 bases stayed unmatched. CDR3 loop: CASRVPGGGETQYF. CDR3 coding DNA: TGTGCCAGCAGAGTACCAGGGGGTGGAGAGACCCAGTACTTC.

This clonotype was counted ten times or more. This sequence joins TRBV28 and TRBJ2-1; perhaps D is TRBD1 or TRBD2 (6 bases each). Germline V CDR1 and CDR2: MDHEN, SYDVKM. This CDR3 has 15 amino acids. Trimming pared 3 bases from V and 7 bases from J, leaving 16 bases between. As DNA, the CDR3 is TGTGCCAGCAGTTTTAGGGGGGTGACGGGGAATGAGCAGTTCTTC. It is translated as CASSFRGVTGNEQFF. The complete variable domain, with remaining parts taken from reference TRBV28 and TRBJ2-1, reads DVKVTQSSRYLVKRTGEKVFLECVQDMDHENMFWYRQDPGLGLRLIYFSYDVKMKEKGDIPEGYSVSREKKERFSLILESASTNQTSMYLCASSFRGVTGNEQFFGPGTRLTVL.

The V gene is TRBV20-1, the J gene TRBJ2-3; D gene unclear. V dropped 2 bases and J dropped 4 bases, with 7 bases sitting between them. This CDR3 is 12 amino acids long. CDR1 is DFQATT, CDR2 SNEGSKA, per germline (reference sequence). Written as DNA, the CDR3 is TGCAGTGCTAGATCAAGGGCAGATACGCAGTATTTT. This translates into CSARSRADTQYF.

This clonotype has at least ten counts. The chain carries TRBV20-1 and TRBJ2-7, with 14 bases fitting TRBD2. Germline lookup yields CDR1 DFQATT and CDR2 SNEGSKA (reference sequence). The CDR3 spans 15 residues. Unmatched junction bases numbered 5, after V lost 1 base and J lost 6 bases. The CDR3 sequence: CSARGGLAGGVEQYF. CDR3 in DNA: TGCAGTGCTAGAGGTGGACTAGCGGGAGGAGTCGAGCAGTACTTC.